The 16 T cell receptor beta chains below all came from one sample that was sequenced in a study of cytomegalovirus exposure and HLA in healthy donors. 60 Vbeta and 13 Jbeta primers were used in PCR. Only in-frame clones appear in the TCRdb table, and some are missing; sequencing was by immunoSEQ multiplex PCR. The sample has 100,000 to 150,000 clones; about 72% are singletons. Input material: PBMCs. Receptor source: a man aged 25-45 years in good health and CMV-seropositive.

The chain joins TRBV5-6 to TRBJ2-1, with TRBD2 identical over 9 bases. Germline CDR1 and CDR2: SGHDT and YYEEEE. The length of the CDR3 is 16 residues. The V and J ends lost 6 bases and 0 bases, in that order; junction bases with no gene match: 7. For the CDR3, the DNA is TGTGCCAGCAACTGGGCGGGGGGGGTCTCCTACAATGAGCAGTTCTTC. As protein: CASNWAGGVSYNEQFF.

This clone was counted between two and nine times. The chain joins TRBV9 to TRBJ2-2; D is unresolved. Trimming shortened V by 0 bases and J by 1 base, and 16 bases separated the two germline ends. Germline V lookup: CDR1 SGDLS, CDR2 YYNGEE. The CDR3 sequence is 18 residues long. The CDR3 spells CASSVGQRVYLNTGELFF. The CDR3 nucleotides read TGTGCCAGCAGCGTAGGGCAGCGAGTTTACCTGAACACCGGGGAGCTGTTTTTT.

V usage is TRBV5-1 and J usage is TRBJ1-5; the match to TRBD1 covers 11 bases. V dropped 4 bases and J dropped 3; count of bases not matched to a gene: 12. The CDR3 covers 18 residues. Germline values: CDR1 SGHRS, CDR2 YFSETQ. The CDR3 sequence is CASSPTGTGGEDNQPQHF. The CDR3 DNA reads TGCGCCAGCAGCCCGACCGGGACAGGGGGAGAAGACAATCAGCCCCAGCATTTT.

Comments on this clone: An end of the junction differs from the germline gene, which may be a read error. This chain's CDR3 is CASSYPLPREHSYEQYF. As DNA, the CDR3 is TGCGCCAGCAGCTACCCTCTCCCGCGGGAGCACTCCTACGAGCAGTACTTC. This chain connects TRBV7-9 to TRBJ2-7; 7 nucleotides match TRBD2. This CDR3 has 17 residues. Per germline, CDR1 SEHNR and CDR2 FQNEAQ (reference sequence).

The CDR3 loop is CASAWQGKHTEAFF. CDR3 DNA sequence: TGTGCCAGCGCCTGGCAGGGGAAGCACACTGAAGCTTTCTTT. The chain carries TRBV27 and TRBJ1-1, with D possibly TRBD1 on 6 matching bases. Germline loops: CDR1 MNHEY, CDR2 SMNVEV (reference sequence). Trimming cost V 8 bases and J 3 bases, with 16 bases left between them. This CDR3 spans 14 amino acids.

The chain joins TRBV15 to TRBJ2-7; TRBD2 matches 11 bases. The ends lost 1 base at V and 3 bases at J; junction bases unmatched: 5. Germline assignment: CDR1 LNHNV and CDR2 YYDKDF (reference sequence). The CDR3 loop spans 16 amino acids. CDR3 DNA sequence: TGTGCCACCAGCAGAGGAGGGACTAGCGGAGGCTACGAGCAGTACTTC. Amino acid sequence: CATSRGGTSGGYEQYF. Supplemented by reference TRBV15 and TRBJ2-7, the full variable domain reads DAMVIQNPRYQVTQFGKPVTLSCSQTLNHNVMYWYQQKSSQAPKLLFHYYDKDFNNEADTPDNFQSRRPNTSFCFLDIRSPGLGDTAMYLCATSRGGTSGGYEQYFGPGTRLTVT.

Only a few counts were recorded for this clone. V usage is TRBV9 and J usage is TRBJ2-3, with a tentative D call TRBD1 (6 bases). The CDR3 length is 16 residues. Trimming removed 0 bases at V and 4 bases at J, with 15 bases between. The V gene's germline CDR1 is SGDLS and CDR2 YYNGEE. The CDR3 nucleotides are TGTGCCAGCAGCGTAGAAGGGGGAGCCGCCGCAGATACGCAGTATTTT. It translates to CASSVEGGAAADTQYF.

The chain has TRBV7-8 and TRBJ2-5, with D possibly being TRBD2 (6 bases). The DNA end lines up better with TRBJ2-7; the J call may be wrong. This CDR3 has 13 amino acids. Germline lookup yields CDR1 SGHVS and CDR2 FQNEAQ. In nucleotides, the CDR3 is TGTGCCACCCTAGCGATTAGCTCCTACGAGCAGTACTTC. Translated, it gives CATLAISSYEQYF.

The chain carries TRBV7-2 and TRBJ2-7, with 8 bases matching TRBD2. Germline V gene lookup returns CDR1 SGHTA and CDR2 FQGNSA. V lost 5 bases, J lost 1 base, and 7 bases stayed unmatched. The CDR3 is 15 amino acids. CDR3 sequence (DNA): TGTGCCAGCAGCGGAAGCGGGACTAGATCCTACGAGCAGTACTTC. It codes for CASSGSGTRSYEQYF.

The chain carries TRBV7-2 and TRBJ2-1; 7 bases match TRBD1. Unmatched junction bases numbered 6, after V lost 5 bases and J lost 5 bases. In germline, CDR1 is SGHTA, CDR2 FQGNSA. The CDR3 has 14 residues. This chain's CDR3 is CASSRTGLDNEQFF. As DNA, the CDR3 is TGTGCCAGCAGCCGGACAGGATTAGACAATGAGCAGTTCTTC.

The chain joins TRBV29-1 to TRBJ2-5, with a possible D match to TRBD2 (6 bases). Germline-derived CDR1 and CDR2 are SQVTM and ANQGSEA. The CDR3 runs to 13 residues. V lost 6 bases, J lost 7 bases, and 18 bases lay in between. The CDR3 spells CSVDGGKRGTQYF. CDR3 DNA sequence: TGCAGCGTAGATGGCGGGAAGAGAGGGACCCAGTACTTC.

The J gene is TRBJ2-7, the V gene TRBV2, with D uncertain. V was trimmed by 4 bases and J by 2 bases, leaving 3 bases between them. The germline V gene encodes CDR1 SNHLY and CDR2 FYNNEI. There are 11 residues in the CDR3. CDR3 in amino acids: CASSGTYEQYF. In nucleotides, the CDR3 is TGTGCCAGCAGTGGTACCTACGAGCAGTACTTC.

The CDR3 DNA reads TGTGCCAGCAGTCAGCCGGGTCAGCCCCAGCATTTT. The encoded protein is CASSQPGQPQHF. The chain employs TRBV28 and TRBJ1-5, with D unresolved. In germline, CDR1 is MDHEN, CDR2 SYDVKM. The CDR3 covers 12 residues. The V and J ends lost 5 bases and 6 bases respectively, with 8 bases between them.

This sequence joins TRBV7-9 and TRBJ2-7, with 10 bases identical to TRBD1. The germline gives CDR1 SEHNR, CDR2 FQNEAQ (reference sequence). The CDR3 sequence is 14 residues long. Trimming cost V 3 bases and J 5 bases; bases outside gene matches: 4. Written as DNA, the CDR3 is TGTGCCAGCAGCTTCGGACAGGGGGAGGACGAGCAGTACTTC. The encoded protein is CASSFGQGEDEQYF.

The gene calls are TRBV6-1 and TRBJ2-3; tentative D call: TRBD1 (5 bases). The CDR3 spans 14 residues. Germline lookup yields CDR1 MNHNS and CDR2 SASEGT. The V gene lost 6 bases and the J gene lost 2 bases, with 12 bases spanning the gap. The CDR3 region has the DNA TGTGCCAGCAGCCAGGGAACAGACACAGATACGCAGTATTTT. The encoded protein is CASSQGTDTDTQYF.

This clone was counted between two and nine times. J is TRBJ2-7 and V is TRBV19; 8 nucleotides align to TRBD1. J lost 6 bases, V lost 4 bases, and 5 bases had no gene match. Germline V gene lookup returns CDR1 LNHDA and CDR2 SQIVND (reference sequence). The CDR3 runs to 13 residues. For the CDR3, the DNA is TGTGCCAGTAGTAACCGGGACAGGCTCGAGCAGTACTTC. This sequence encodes CASSNRDRLEQYF.